This T cell receptor beta chain was identified during a study of blood T cells in healthy people across ages. Germline loops: CDR1 SEHNR, CDR2 FQNEAQ (reference sequence). V gave up 6 bases and J gave up 8 bases; unmatched junction bases: 15. The CDR3 is 16 amino acids. A second PCR of 7 to 11 cycles used a sample-barcoded 5' primer and a J-beta primer mix. MiXCR, applied by TCRdb to the 5' RACE reads, yields one record per CDR3 protein. The profile shows more than 450,000 distinct CDR3 sequences, approximately 26% of them singletons. The same specimen was also included in a second study, on T cells of mothers and their children. Per that paper: Donation was provided by three healthy Caucasian mothers along with their six children. According to the study, all extracted RNA entered cDNA synthesis at 1.5 ug per 15 ul.

The source material was blood. This sequence joins TRBV7-9 and TRBJ1-4, with 7 bases fitting TRBD1. This sequence originates from a boy younger than 10 in good health. CDR3 nucleotides: TGTGCCAGCAGAACCGGACAGGTTCGTTTAGACGAAAAACTGTTTTTT. Protein sequence: CASRTGQVRLDEKLFF.